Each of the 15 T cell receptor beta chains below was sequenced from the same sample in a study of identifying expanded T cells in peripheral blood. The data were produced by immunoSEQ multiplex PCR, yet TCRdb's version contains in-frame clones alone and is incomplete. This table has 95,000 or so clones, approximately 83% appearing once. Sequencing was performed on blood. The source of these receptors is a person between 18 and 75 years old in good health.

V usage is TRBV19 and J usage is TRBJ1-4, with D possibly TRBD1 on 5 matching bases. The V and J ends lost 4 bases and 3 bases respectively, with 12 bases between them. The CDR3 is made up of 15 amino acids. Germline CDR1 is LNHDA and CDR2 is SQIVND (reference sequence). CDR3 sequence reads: CASSKQVLANEKLFF. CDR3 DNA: TGTGCCAGTAGTAAACAGGTCCTGGCTAATGAAAAACTGTTTTTT.

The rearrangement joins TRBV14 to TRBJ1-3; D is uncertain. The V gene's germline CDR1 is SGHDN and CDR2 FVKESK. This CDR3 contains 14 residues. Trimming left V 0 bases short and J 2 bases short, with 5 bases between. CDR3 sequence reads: CASSQETAGNTIYF. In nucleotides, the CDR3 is TGTGCCAGCAGCCAAGAAACAGCTGGAAACACCATATATTTT.

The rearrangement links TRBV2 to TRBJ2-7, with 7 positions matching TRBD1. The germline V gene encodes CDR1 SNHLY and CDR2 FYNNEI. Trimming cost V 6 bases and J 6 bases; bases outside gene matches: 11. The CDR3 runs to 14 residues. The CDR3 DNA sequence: TGTGCCAGCAGCTATACAGGGGACCCCTCCGAGCAGTACTTC. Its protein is CASSYTGDPSEQYF.

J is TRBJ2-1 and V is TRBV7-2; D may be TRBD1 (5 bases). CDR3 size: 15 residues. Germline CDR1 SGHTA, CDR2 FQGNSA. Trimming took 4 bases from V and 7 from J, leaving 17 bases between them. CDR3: CASSSTASFGNEQFF. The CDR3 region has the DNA TGTGCCAGCAGCTCGACAGCGAGCTTCGGTAATGAGCAGTTCTTC.

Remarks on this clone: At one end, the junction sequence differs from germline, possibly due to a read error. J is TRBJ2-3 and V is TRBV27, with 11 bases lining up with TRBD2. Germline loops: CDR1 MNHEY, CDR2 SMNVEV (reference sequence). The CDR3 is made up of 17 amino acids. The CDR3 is CASSLSSLAGGTDTQYF. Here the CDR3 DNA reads TGTGCCAGCAGTTTATCAAGCCTAGCGGGGGGAACAGATACACAGTATTTT.

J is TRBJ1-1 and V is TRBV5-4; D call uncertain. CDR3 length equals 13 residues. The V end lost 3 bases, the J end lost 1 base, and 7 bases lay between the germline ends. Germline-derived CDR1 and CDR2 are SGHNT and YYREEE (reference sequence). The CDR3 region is CASSSTENTEAFF. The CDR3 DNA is TGTGCCAGCAGCTCGACCGAGAACACTGAAGCTTTCTTT.

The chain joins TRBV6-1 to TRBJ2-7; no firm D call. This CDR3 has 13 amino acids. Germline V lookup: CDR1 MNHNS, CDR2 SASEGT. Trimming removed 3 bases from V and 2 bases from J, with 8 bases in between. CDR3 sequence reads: CASSDYLAYEQYF. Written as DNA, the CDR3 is TGTGCCAGCAGTGATTATTTGGCCTACGAGCAGTACTTC.

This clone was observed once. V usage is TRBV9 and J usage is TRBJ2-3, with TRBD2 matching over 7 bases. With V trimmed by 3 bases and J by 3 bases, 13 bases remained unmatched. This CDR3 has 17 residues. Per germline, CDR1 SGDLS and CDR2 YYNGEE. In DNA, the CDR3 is TGTGCCAGCAGCGCCCGGGGGGAAGGGCCAGCGACAGATACGCAGTATTTT. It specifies CASSARGEGPATDTQYF.

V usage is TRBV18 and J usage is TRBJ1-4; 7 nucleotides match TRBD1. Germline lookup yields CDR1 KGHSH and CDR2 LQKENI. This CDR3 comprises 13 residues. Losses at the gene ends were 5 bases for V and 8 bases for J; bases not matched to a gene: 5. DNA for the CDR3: TGTGCCAGCTCAGCCGGGACAGCCGAAAAACTGTTTTTT. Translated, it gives CASSAGTAEKLFF.

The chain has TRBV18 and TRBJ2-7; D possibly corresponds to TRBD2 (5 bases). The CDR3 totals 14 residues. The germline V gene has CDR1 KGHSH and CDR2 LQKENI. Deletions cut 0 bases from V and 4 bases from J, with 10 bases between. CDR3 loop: CASSPPFTRYEQYF. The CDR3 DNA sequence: TGTGCCAGCTCACCACCTTTCACTAGATACGAGCAGTACTTC.

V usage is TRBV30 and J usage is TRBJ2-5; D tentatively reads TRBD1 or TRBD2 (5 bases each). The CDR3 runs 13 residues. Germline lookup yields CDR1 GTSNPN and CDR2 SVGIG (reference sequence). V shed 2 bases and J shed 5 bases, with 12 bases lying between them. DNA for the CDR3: TGTGCCTGGAGTATACGGGGCCCGGAGACCCAGTACTTC. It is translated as CAWSIRGPETQYF.

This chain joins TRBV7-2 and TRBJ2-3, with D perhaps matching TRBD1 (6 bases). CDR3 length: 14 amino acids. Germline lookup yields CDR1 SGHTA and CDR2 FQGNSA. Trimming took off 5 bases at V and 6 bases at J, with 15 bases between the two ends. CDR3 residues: CASSQSGVLDTQYF. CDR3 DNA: TGTGCCAGCAGCCAATCAGGGGTTCTGGATACGCAGTATTTT.

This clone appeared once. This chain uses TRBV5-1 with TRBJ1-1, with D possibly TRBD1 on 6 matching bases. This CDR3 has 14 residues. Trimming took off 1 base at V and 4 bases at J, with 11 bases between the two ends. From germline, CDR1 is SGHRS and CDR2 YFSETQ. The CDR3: CASSLREGGTEAFF. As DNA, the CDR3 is TGCGCCAGCAGCTTGAGGGAGGGGGGCACTGAAGCTTTCTTT.

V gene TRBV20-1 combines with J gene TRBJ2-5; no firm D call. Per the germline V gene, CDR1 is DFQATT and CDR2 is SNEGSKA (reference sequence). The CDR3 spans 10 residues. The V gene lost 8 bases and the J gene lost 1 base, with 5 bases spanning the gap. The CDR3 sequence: CSLVQETQYF. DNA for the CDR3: TGCAGTCTAGTCCAAGAGACCCAGTACTTC.

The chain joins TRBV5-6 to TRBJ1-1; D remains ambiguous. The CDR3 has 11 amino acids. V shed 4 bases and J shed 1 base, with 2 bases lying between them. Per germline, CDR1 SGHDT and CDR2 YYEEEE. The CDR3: CASSENTEAFF. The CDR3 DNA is TGTGCCAGCAGCGAGAACACTGAAGCTTTCTTT.